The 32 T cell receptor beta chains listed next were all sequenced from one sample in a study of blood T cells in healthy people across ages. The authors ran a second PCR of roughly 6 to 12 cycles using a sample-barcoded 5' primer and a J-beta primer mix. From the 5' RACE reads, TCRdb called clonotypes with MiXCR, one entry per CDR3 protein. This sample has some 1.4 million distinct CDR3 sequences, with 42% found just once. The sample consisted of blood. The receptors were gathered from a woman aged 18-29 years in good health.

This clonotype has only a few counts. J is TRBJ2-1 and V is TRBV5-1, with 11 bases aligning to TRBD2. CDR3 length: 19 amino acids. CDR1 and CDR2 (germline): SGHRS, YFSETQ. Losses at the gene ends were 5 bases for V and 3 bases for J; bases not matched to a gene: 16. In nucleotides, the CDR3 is TGCGCCAGCAGTCAAAGACTAGCGGGGTCCAATTGGGACTACAATGAGCAGTTCTTC. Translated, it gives CASSQRLAGSNWDYNEQFF.

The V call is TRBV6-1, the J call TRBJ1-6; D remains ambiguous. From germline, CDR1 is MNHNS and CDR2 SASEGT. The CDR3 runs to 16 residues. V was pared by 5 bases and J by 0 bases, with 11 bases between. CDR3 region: CASSQQPRSYNSPLHF. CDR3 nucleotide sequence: TGTGCCAGCAGTCAACAGCCACGCTCCTATAATTCACCCCTCCACTTT.

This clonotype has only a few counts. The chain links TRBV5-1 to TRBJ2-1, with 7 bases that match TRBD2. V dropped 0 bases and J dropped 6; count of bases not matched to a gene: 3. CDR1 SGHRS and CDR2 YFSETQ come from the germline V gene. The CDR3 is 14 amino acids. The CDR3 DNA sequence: TGCGCCAGCAGCTTGGAACTAGCGATCAATGAGCAGTTCTTC. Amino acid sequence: CASSLELAINEQFF.

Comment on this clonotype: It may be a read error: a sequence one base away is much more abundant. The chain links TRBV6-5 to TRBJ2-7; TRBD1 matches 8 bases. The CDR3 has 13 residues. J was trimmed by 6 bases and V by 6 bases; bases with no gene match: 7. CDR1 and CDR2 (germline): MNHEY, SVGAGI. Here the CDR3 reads CASSPGQVSEQYF. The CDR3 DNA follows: TGTGCCAGCAGCCCGGGACAGGTCTCCGAGCAGTACTTC.

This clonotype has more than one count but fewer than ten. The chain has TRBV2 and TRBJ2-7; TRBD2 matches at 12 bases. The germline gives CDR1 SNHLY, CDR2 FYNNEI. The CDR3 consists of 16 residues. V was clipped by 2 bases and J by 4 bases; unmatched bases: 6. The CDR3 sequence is CASSEQRLAGVYEQYF. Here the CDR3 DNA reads TGTGCCAGCAGTGAACAGCGACTAGCGGGAGTGTACGAGCAGTACTTC.

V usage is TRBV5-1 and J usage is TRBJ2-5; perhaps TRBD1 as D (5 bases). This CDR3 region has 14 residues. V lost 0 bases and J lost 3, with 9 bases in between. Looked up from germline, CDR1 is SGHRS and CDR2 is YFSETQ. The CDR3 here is CASSLDRGKETQYF. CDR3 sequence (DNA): TGCGCCAGCAGCTTGGATAGGGGAAAAGAGACCCAGTACTTC.

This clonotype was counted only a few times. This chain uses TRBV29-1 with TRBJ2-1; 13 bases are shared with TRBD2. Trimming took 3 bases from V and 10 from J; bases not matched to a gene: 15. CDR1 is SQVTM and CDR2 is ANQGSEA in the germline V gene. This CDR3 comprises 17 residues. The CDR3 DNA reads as TGCAGCGTTGACGGACTAGCGGGGGCCCACCCTCAATGGGAGCAGTTCTTC. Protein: CSVDGLAGAHPQWEQFF.

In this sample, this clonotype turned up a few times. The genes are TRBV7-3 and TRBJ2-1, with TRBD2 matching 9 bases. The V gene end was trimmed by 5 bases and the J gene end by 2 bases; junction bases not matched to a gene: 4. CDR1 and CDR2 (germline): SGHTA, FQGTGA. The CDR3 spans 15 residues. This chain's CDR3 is CASSVSSGAYNEQFF. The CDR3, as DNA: TGTGCCAGCAGCGTCTCTAGCGGGGCCTACAATGAGCAGTTCTTC.

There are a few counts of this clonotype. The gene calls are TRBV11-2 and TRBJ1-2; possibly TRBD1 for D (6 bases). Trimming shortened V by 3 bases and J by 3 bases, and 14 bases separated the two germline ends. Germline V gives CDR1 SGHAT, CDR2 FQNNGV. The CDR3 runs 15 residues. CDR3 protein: CASSLEGDAHYGYTF. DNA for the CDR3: TGTGCCAGCAGCTTGGAGGGGGACGCACACTATGGCTACACCTTC. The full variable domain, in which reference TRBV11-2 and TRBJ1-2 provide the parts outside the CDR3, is EAGVAQSPRYKIIEKRQSVAFWCNPISGHATLYWYQQILGQGPKLLIQFQNNGVVDDSQLPKDRFSAERLKGVDSTLKIQPAKLEDSAVYLCASSLEGDAHYGYTFGSGTRLTVV.

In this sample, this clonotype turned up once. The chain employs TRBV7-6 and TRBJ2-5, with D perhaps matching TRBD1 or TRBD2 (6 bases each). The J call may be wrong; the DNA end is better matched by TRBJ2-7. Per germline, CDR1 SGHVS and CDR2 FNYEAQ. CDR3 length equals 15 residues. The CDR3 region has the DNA TGTGCCAGCAGCCCGGGGGCGGGAATTGTGGACGAGCAGTACTTC. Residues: CASSPGAGIVDEQYF.

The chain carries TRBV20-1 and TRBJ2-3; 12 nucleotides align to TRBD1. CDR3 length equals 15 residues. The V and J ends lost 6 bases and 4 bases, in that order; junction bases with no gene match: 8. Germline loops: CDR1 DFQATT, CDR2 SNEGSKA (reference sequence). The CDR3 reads CSANRDRGRSDTQYF. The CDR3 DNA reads TGCAGTGCAAACCGGGACAGGGGGCGTTCAGATACGCAGTATTTT.

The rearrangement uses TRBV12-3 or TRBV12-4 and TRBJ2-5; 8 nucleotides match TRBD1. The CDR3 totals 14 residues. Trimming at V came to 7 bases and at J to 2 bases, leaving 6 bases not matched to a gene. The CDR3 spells CASTQRTGQETQYF. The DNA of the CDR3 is TGTGCCAGCACACAAAGGACAGGGCAAGAGACCCAGTACTTC.

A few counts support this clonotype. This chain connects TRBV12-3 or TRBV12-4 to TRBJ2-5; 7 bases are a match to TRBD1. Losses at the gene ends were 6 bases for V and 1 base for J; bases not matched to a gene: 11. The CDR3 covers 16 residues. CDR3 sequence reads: CASSPTRDSLQETQYF. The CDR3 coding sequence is TGTGCCAGCAGCCCCACCCGGGACAGCCTCCAAGAGACCCAGTACTTC.

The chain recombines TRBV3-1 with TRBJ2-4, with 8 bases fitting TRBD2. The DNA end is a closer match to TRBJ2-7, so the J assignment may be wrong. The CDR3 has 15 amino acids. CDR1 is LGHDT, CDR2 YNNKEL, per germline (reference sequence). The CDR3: CASSQTISGSYEQYF. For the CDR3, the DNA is TGTGCCAGCAGCCAAACGATAAGCGGGAGTTACGAGCAGTACTTC.

The CDR3 sequence: CASSEEGAGYTF. The CDR3 DNA reads as TGTGCCAGCAGTGAGGAGGGGGCGGGCTACACCTTC. This chain joins TRBV2 and TRBJ1-2; 7 bases match TRBD1. This CDR3 region has 12 residues. J lost 8 bases, V lost 3 bases, and 3 bases had no gene match. Germline CDR1 reads SNHLY; CDR2 reads FYNNEI.

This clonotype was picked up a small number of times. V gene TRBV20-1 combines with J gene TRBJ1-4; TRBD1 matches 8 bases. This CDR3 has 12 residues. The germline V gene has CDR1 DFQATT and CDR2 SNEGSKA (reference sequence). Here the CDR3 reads CSATGEEEKLFF. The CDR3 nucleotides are TGCAGCGCGACAGGGGAGGAGGAAAAACTGTTTTTT.

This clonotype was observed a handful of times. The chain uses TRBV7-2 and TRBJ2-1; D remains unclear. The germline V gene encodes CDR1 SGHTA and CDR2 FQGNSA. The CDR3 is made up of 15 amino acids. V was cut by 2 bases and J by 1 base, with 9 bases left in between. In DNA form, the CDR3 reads TGTGCCAGCAGCTTAAAGGCGCCGTCCTACAATGAGCAGTTCTTC. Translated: CASSLKAPSYNEQFF.

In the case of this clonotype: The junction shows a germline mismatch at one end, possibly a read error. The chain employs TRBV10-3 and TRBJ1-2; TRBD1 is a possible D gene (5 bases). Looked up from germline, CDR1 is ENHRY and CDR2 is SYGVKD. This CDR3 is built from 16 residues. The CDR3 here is CAISESDRDGIYDYTF. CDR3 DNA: TGTGCCATCAGTGAGTCCGATAGGGACGGGATCTATGACTACACCTTC.

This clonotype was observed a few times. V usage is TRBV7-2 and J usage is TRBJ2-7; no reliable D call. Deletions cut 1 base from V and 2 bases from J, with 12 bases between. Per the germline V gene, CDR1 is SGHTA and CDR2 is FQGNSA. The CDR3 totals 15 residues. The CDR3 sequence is CASSLEAPAPYEQYF. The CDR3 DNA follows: TGTGCCAGCAGCTTAGAGGCCCCGGCCCCCTACGAGCAGTACTTC.

The chain's CDR3 is CASSSTGTNYNEQYF. The CDR3 DNA reads as TGTGCCAGCAGTTCAACCGGGACTAACTACAATGAGCAGTACTTC. The rearrangement uses TRBV28 and TRBJ2-1; TRBD2 agrees at 7 bases. The J call is in doubt because the DNA end fits TRBJ2-7 better. The CDR3 has 15 amino acids. Germline V gene lookup returns CDR1 MDHEN and CDR2 SYDVKM.

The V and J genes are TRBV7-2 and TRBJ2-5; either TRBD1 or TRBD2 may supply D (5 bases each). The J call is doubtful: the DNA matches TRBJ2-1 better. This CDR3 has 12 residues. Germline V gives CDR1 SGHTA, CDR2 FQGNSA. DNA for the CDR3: TGTGCCAGCAGCTTTGCCCTAGGGACCCAGTTCTTC. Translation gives CASSFALGTQFF.

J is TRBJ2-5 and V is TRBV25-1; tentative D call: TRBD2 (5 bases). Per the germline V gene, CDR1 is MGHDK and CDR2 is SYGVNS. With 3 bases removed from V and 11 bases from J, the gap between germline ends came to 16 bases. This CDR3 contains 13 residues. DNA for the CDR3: TGTGCCAGCAGTGACCCCGGACTCGGTGAGCAGTACTTC. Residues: CASSDPGLGEQYF.

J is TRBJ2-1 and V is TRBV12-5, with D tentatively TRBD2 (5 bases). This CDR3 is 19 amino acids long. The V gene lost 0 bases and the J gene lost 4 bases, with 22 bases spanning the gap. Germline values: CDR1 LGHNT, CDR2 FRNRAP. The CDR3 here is CASGLVGRNEEGHYNEQFF. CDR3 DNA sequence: TGTGCTAGTGGTTTGGTAGGGCGAAACGAAGAGGGCCATTACAATGAGCAGTTCTTC. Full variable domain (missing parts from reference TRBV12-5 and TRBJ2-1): DARVTQTPRHKVTEMGQEVTMRCQPILGHNTVFWYRQTMMQGLELLAYFRNRAPLDDSGMPKDRFSAEMPDATLATLKIQPSEPRDSAVYFCASGLVGRNEEGHYNEQFFGPGTRLTVL.

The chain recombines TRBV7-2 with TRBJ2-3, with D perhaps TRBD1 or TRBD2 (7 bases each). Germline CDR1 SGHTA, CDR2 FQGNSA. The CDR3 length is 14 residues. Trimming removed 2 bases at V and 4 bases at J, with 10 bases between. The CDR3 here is CASSLQGGPDTQYF. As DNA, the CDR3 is TGTGCCAGCAGCTTACAGGGGGGGCCAGATACGCAGTATTTT. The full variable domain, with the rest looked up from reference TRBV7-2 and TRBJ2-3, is GAGVSQSPSNKVTEKGKDVELRCDPISGHTALYWYRQSLGQGLEFLIYFQGNSAPDKSGLPSDRFSAERTGGSVSTLTIQRTQQEDSAVYLCASSLQGGPDTQYFGPGTRLTVL.

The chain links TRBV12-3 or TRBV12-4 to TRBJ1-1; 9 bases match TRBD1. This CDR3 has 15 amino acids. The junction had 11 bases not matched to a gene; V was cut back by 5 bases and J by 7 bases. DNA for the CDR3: TGTGCCAGCAGTACCCCCGGACAGGGGTATCATGAAGCTTTCTTT. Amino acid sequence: CASSTPGQGYHEAFF.

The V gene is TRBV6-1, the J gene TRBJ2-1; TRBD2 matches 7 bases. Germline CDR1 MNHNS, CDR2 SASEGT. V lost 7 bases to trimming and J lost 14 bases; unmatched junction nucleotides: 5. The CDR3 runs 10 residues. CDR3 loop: CASKGLVEFF. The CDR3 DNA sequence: TGTGCCAGCAAAGGACTAGTTGAGTTCTTC.

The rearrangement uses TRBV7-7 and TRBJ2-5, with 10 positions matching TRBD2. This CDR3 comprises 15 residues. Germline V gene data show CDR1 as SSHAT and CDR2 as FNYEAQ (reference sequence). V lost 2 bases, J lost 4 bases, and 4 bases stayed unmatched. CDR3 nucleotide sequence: TGTGCCAGCAGCTTAAGCGGACTAGCGGTAGAGACCCAGTACTTC. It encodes CASSLSGLAVETQYF.

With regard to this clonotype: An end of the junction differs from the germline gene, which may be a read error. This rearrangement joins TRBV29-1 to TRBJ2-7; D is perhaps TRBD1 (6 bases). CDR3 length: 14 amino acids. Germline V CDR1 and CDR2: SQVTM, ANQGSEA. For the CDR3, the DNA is TGCAGCGGTGAAGCAAGGGACACCTCCTACGAGCAGTACTTC. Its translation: CSGEARDTSYEQYF.

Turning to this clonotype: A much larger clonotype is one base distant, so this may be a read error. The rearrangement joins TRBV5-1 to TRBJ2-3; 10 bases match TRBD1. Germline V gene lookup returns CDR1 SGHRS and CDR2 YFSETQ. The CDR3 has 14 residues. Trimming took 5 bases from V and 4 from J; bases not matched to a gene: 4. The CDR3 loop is CASRGQGIADTQYF. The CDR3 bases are TGCGCCAGCAGGGGACAGGGGATCGCAGATACGCAGTATTTT.

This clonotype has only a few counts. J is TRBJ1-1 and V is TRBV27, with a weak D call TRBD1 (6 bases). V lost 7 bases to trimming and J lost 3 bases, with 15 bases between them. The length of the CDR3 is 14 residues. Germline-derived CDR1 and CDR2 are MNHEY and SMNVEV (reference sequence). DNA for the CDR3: TGTGCCAGCACTTCCGGGGGCAGGGACACTGAAGCTTTCTTT. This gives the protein CASTSGGRDTEAFF.

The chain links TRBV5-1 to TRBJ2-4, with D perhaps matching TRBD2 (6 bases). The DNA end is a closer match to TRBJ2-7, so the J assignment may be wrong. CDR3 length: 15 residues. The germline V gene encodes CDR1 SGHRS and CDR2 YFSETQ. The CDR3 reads CASSLGGTVLDEQYF. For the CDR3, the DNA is TGCGCCAGCAGCTTGGGAGGGACTGTCCTCGACGAGCAGTACTTC.

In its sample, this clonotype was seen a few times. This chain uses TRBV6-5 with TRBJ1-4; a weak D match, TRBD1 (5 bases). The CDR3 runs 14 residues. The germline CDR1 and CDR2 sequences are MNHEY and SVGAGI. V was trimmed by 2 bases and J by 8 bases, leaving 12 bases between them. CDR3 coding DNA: TGTGCCAGCAGTTACACATGGGGGGACGAAAAACTGTTTTTT. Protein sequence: CASSYTWGDEKLFF.